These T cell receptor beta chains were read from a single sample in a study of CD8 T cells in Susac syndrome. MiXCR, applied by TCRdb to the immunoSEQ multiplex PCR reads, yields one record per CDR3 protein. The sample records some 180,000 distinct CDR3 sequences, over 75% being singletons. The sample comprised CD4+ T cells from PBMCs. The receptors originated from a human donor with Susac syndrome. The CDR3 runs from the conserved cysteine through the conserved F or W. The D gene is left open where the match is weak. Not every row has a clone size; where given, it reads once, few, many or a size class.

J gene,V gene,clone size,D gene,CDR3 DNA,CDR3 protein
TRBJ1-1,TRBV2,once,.,TGTGCCAGCAACACATGGGAGGACACTGAAGCTTTCTTT,CASNTWEDTEAFF
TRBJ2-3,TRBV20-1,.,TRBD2,TGCAGTGCTTTAGCGGGGGGTAGCACAGATACGCAGTATTTT,CSALAGGSTDTQYF
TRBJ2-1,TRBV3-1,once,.,TGTGCCAGCAAGGGGTACTCCTACAATGAGCAGTTCTTC,CASKGYSYNEQFF
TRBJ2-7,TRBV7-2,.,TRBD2,TGTGCCAGCAGCTTAGGAACGGGGGGGCCCTACGAGCAGTACTTC,CASSLGTGGPYEQYF
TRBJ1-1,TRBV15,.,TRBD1,TGTGCCAGCAGGCGGACAGGCGCAAACACTGAAGCTTTCTTT,CASRRTGANTEAFF
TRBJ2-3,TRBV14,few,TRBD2,TGTGCCAGCAGTAGGACTAGCGGGTCCTCCACAGATACGCAGTATTTT,CASSRTSGSSTDTQYF
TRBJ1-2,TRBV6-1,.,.,TGTGCCAGCATCGGGGAGGGTTATGGCTACACCTTC,CASIGEGYGYTF
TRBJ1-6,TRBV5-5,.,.,TGTGCCAGCAGCTTGGCTGTTGGCGGGGAAGGTTCACCCCTCCACTTT,CASSLAVGGEGSPLHF
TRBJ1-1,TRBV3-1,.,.,TGTGCCAGCAGCCAAGACGCATTTATGAACACTGAAGCTTTCTTT,CASSQDAFMNTEAFF
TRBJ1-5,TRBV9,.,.,TGTGCCAGCAGCGAGGGTCCCGAGAGCAATCAGCCCCAGCATTTT,CASSEGPESNQPQHF
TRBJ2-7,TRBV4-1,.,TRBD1,TGCGCCAGCAGCCAAGATTCAGGGACAGGCCCCTTAAGGGTACACTACGAGCAGTACTTC,CASSQDSGTGPLRVHYEQYF
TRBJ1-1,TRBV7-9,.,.,TGTGCCAGCAGCTTAGAGGCAGAAGCTTTCTTT,CASSLEAEAFF
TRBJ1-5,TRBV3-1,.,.,TGTGCCAGCAGCCAAGCCGGGCAAGGGCCCCAGCATTTT,CASSQAGQGPQHF
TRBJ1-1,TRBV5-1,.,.,TGCGCCAGCAGCCGAGAACAGGGATTTACTGAAGCTTTCTTT,CASSREQGFTEAFF
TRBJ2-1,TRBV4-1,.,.,TGCGCCAGCAGCCAAGGGCCGGATGTGATTGAGCAGTTCTTC,CASSQGPDVIEQFF
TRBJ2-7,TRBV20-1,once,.,TGCAGTGCTAGAGGTACAGCCGAGCAGTACTTC,CSARGTAEQYF
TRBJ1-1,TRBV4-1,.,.,TGCGCCAGCAGCCAAGAAATCCGAACTAACACTGAAGCTTTCTTT,CASSQEIRTNTEAFF
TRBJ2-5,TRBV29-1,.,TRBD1,TGCAGCGTTATTACAGGGGGGAAGACCCAGTACTTC,CSVITGGKTQYF
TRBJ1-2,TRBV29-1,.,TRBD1,TGTAGTGCCGGACAGGGGAACTATGGCTACACCTTC,CSAGQGNYGYTF
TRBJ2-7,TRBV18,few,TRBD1,TGTGCCAGCTCACCCGGGACAGGGTCCTACGAGCAGTACTTC,CASSPGTGSYEQYF
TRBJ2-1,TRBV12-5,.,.,TGTGCTAGTGGTTTGGTCTCCTTGGACACGACTACAGGTGAGCAGTTCTTC,CASGLVSLDTTTGEQFF
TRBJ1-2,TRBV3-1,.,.,TGTGCCAGCAGCGATATTAGGGGGGACTATGGCTACACCTTC,CASSDIRGDYGYTF
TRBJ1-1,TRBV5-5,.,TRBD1,TGTGCCAGCAGCCGGGACAGCGCAAGATACACTGAAGCTTTCTTT,CASSRDSARYTEAFF
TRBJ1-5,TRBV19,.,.,TGTGCCAGTAGTATAGCCAACAGTGGACAGCCCCAGCATTTT,CASSIANSGQPQHF
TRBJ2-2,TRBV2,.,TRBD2,TGTGCCAGCAGATGGACTAGCGTGAACACCGGGGAGCTGTTTTTT,CASRWTSVNTGELFF
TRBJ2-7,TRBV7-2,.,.,TGTGCCAGCAGCCGCCGGGGATCCTACGAGCAGTACTTC,CASSRRGSYEQYF
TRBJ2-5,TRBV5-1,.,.,TGCGCCAGCAGCTTGTTTTATAGCAGGGAGACCCAGTACTTC,CASSLFYSRETQYF
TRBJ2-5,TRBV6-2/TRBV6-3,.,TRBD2,TGTGCCAGCAGGAAAAGCGGGGATCGAGAGACCCAGTACTTC,CASRKSGDRETQYF
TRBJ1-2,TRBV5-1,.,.,TGCGCCAGCAGCCCCACGGGGCGGAACTATGGCTACACCTTC,CASSPTGRNYGYTF
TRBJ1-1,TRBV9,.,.,TGTGCCAGCAGCCAAACTGGTGCGAACACTGAAGCTTTCTTT,CASSQTGANTEAFF
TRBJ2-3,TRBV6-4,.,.,TGTGCCAGCAGTGTGGAAGTCCGGGATACGCAGTATTTT,CASSVEVRDTQYF
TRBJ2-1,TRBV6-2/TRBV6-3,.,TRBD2,TGTGCCAGCAGCCGCACGACTAGCGGGACCTACAATGAGCAGTTCTTC,CASSRTTSGTYNEQFF
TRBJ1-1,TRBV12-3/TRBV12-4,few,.,TGTGCCAGCAGTTTGACGGGAAGGGGCACTGAAGCTTTCTTT,CASSLTGRGTEAFF
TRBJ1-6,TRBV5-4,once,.,TGTGCCAGCAGCACCTCGGGCAGGGGAGGTTCACCCCTCCACTTT,CASSTSGRGGSPLHF
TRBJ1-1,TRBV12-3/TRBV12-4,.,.,TGTGCCAGCAGTTTAGTGAGCAGGGGAGATACTGAAGCTTTCTTT,CASSLVSRGDTEAFF
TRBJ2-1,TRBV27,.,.,TGTGCCTCGCAGGGTTATGGTTCCTACAATGAGCAGTTCTTC,CASQGYGSYNEQFF
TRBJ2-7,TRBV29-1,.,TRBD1,TGCAGCGTTGCTCCTAGGACAGGGTACCCCTACGAGCAGTACTTC,CSVAPRTGYPYEQYF
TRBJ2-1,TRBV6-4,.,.,TGTGCCAGCAGGAGGGGGGAGTATGGAGAGCAGTTCTTC,CASRRGEYGEQFF
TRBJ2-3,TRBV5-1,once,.,TGCGCCAGCAGCTTGCTGGTGGATACGCAGTATTTT,CASSLLVDTQYF
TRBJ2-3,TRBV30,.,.,TGTGCCTGGAATCTGGGAACAGATACGCAGTATTTT,CAWNLGTDTQYF
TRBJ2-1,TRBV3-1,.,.,TGTGCCAGCAGCCACATACAGGGAAGGGGGGGGAATGAGCAGTTCTTC,CASSHIQGRGGNEQFF
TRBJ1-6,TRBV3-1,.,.,TGTGCCAGCAGCCAAGATATCAGGACCTATAATTCACCCCTCCACTTT,CASSQDIRTYNSPLHF
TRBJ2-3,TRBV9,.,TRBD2,TGTGCCAGCAGCGTAGGCCCCGGGGGGGCCTTCCACGCAGATACGCAGTATTTT,CASSVGPGGAFHADTQYF
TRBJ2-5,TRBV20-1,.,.,TGCAGTGCTAGTTGGGCGGGGGCCCAAGAGACCCAGTACTTC,CSASWAGAQETQYF